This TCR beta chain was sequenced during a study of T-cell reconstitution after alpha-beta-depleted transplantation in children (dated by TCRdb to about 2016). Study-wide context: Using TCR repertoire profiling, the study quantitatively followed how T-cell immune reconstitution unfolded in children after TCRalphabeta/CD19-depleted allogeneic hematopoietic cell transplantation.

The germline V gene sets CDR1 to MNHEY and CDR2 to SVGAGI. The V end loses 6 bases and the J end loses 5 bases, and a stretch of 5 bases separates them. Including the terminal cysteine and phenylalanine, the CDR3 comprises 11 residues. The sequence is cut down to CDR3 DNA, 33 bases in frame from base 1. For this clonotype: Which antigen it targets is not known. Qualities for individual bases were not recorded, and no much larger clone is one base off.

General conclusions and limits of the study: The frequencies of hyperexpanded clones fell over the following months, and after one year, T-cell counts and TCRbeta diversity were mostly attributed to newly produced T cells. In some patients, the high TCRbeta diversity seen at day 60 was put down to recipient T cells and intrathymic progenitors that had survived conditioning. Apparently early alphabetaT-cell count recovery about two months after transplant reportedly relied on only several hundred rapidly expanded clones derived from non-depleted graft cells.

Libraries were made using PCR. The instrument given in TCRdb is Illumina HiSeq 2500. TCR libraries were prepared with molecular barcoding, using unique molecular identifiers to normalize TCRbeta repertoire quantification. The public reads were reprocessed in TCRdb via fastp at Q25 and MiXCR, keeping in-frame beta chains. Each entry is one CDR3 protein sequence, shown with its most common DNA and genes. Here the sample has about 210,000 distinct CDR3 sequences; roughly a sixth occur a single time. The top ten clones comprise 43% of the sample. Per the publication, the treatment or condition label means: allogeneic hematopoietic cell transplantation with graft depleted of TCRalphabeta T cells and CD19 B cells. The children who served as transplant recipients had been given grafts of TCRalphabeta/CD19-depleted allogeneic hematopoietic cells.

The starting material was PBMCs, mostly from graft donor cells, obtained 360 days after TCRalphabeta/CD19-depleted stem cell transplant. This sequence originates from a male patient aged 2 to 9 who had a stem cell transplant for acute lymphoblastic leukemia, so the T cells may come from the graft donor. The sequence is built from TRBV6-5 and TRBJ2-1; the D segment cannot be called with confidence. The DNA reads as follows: TGTGCCAGCAGGGTGCACAATGAGCAGTTCTTC. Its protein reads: CASRVHNEQFF.